This T cell receptor beta chain was recorded in a study of T cell responses to AZD1222 COVID-19 vaccine. Points from the study as a whole: Of the AZD1222 recipients, only 5 to 7 were seropositive at baseline. Donor demographics were predominantly white British with a female majority; clonal diversity may be underestimated.

The CDR3 has 12 amino acids. Trimming pared 7 bases from V and 4 bases from J, leaving 10 bases between. In germline, CDR1 is MGHDK, CDR2 SYGVNS. This clone was picked up one time. Antigen specificity is unknown. Produced via immunoSEQ multiplex PCR; TCRdb's table is partial and in-frame only. This sample has about 150,000 clones, with 92% found just once. The clonotype was recovered from an adult who received the AZD1222 COVID-19 vaccine. The material was peripheral blood, obtained 28 days after the second AZD1222 dose. This chain connects TRBV25-1 to TRBJ1-1, with D unresolved. The CDR3 coding sequence is TGTGCCAGCATTGATAGAGGCACTGAAGCTTTCTTT. Residues: CASIDRGTEAFF.